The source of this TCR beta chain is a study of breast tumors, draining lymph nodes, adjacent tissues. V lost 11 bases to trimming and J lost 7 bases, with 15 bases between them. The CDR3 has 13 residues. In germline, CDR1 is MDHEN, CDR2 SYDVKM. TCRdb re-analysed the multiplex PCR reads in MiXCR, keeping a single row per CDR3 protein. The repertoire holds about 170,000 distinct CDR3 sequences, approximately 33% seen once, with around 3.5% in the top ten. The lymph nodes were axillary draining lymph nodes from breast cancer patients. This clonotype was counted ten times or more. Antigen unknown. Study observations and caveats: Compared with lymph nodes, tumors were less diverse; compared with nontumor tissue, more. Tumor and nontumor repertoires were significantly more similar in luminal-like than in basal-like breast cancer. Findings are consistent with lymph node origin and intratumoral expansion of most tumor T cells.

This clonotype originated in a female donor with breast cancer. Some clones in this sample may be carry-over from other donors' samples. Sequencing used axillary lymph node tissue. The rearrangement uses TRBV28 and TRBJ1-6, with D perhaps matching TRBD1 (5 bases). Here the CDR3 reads CAGGGGLNSPLHF. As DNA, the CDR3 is TGTGCCGGGGGTGGAGGTCTGAATTCACCCCTCCACTTT.